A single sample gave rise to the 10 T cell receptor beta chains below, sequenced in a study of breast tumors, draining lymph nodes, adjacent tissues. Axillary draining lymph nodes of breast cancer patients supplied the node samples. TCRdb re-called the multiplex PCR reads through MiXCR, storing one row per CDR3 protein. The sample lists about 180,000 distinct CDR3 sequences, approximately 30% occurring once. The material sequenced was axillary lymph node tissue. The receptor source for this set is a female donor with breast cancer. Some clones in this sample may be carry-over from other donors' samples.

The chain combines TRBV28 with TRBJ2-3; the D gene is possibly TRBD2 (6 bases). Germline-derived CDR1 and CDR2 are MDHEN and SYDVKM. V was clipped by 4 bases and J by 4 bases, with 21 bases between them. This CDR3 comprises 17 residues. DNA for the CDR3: TGTGCCAGCAGTTCGCTTCTGGGGGGATTTGGGTCAGATACGCAGTATTTT. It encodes CASSSLLGGFGSDTQYF.

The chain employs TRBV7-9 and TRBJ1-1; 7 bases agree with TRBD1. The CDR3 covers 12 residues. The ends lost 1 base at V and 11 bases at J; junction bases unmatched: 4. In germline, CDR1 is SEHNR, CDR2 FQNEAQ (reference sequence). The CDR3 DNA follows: TGTGCCAGCAGCTTAGTAAGGGGGCAGGCTTTCTTT. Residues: CASSLVRGQAFF.

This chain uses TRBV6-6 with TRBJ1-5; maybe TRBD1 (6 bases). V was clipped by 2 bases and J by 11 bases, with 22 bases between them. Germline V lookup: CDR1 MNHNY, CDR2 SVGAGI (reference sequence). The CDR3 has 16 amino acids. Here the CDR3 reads CASSYRASGGQETQHF. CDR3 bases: TGTGCCAGCAGTTACCGAGCTAGCGGGGGGCAAGAGACCCAGCATTTT.

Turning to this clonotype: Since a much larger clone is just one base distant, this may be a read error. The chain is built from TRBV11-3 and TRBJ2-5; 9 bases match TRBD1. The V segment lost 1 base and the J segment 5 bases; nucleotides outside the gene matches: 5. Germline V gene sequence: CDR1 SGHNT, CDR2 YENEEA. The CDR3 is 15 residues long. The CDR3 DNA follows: TGTGCCAGCAGCTTAGGGGACAGGGCGATCGAGACCCAGTACTTC. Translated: CASSLGDRAIETQYF.

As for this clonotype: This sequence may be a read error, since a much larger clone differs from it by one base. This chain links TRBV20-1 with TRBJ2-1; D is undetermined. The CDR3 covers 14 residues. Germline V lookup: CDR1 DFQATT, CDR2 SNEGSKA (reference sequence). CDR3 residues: CSARRLTSYTEQFF. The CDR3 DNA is TGCAGTGCTAGACGGCTCACCTCCTACACTGAGCAGTTCTTC.

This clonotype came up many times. The CDR3 loop reads CASSSGAGGATDTQYF. The CDR3 DNA is TGTGCCAGCAGCTCGGGAGCGGGGGGGGCTACAGATACGCAGTATTTT. This rearrangement joins TRBV7-2 to TRBJ2-3; TRBD2 matches at 10 bases. This CDR3 spans 16 amino acids. J lost 3 bases, V lost 4 bases, and 7 bases had no gene match. The germline CDR1 and CDR2 sequences are SGHTA and FQGNSA.

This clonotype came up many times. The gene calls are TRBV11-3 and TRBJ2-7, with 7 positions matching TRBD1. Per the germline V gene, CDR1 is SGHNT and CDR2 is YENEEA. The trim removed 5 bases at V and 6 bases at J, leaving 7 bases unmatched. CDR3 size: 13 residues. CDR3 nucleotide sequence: TGTGCCAGCAGCCCTCTGACAGGGCTCGAGCAGTACTTC. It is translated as CASSPLTGLEQYF.

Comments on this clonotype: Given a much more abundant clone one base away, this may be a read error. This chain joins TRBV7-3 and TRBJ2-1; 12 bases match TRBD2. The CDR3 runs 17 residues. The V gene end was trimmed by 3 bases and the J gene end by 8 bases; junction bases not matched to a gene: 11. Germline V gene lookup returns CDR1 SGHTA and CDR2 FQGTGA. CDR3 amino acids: CASSFPRLAGGLHEQFF. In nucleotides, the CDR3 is TGTGCCAGCAGCTTCCCTCGGCTAGCGGGAGGGTTGCATGAGCAGTTCTTC. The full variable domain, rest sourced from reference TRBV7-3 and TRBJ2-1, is GAGVSQTPSNKVTEKGKYVELRCDPISGHTALYWYRQSLGQGPEFLIYFQGTGAADDSGLPNDRFFAVRPEGSVSTLKIQRTERGDSAVYLCASSFPRLAGGLHEQFFGPGTRLTVL.

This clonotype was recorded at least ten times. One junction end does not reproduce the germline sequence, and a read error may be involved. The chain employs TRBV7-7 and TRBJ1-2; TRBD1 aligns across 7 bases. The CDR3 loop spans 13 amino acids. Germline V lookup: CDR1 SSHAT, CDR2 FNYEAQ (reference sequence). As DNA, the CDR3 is TGTGCTAGCAAATCGGGACAGCCCTATGGCTACACCTTC. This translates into CASKSGQPYGYTF.

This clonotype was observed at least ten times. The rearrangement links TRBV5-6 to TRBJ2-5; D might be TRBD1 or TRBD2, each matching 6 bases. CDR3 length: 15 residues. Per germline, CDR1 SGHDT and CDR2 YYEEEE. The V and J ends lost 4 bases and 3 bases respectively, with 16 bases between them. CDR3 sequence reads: CASSRDRGLEETQYF. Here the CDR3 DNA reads TGTGCCAGCAGCCGGGACCGGGGGCTAGAAGAGACCCAGTACTTC.